This T cell receptor (beta chain) was captured by sequencing in a study of T cells after yellow fever vaccination. TCRdb ran MiXCR on the 5' RACE reads and lists one entry per CDR3 protein. The repertoire holds 550,000 or so distinct CDR3 sequences, with 19% as singletons. In this sample, this clonotype turned up a few times. The sample here was PBMCs, taken 15 days after the yellow fever booster vaccination. This receptor was taken from a man aged 25 to 45 who received the YFV17D yellow fever vaccine.

DNA for the CDR3: TGTGCCAGCAGCACTCCTATGAGGTCCTACAATGAGCAGTTCTTC. Amino acids: CASSTPMRSYNEQFF. This chain connects TRBV6-2 or TRBV6-3 to TRBJ2-1; D remains unclear. CDR1 MNHEY and CDR2 SVGEGT come from the germline V gene. The CDR3 is 15 residues long. The germline V and J ends were trimmed by 6 bases and 1 base, with 13 bases remaining between them.